The subject of this entry is one T cell receptor beta chain. This entry comes from a study of low-dose radiotherapy and immunotherapy resistance in tumors. Study context: A total of 13 Gy over 26 weeks was given to Cohort 2 as 1 Gy per fraction every two weeks. Intravenously given cyclophosphamide 200 mg/m2 followed a two-week schedule that placed each dose one day before radiation and immunotherapy.

The V gene's germline CDR1 is DFQATT and CDR2 SNEGSKA (reference sequence). Germline trimming cut 0 bases from V and 2 bases from J; bases unmatched to any gene: 14. The CDR3 loop spans 20 amino acids. Time point reported: after trial treatment. Treatment described: LDRT plus nivolumab, ipilimumab, low-dose cyclophosphamide and aspirin (RACIN trial). Every donor's regimen consisted of nivolumab, ipilimumab, aspirin, low-dose cyclophosphamide and low-dose radiotherapy. Eligible patients had advanced solid tumors lacking tumor-infiltrating lymphocytes. With TRAV- and TRBV-specific primers, first-strand cDNA was made, covering the alpha and beta chains. TCRs were amplified for around 21 PCR cycles with a constant-region primer and V-primer adapter. TCRdb itself ran the reads through MiXCR, one entry per CDR3 protein. The data hold about 30,000 distinct CDR3 sequences, with approximately 54% observed a single time.

The J gene is TRBJ2-2, the V gene TRBV20-1; TRBD2 matches at 11 bases. Sample: PBMCs, taken after low-dose radiotherapy plus immunotherapy. This TCR came from a male donor with gallbladder cancer. The CDR3 loop is CSARDRVLASGGTNTGELFF. The CDR3, as DNA: TGCAGTGCTAGAGATCGGGTCTTGGCTAGCGGGGGGACAAACACCGGGGAGCTGTTTTTT.